One TCR beta chain is described in this entry. Its specificity is unknown. Germline CDR1 is MNHNY and CDR2 is SVGAGI (reference sequence). This CDR3 has 14 amino acids. After removal of 6 bases from V and 2 bases from J, the junction contained 5 bases not matched to a gene. The data belong to a study of shared clonotypes between healthy human individuals. Study-level background: Aged between 18 and 49, the donors were a couple of women and a few men. General study findings and limits: Naive subsets usually exceeded memory subsets in estimated richness. The diversity represented, both genetic and in exposure history, was limited by few donors.

CD45RO negativity and positive selection for CCR7 defined naive CD8 cells, a population that excluded terminally differentiated effector memory CD45RA+ cells. The study ran the assay at deep level. TCRdb's table, derived via immunoSEQ multiplex PCR, lists solely in-frame clones and lacks some. The sample shows roughly 770,000 clones, approximately 97% of them seen only once. The rearrangement uses TRBV6-6 and TRBJ2-7; 9 bases align to TRBD2. The clonotype originates from a man between 25 and 39 years old in good health. Material for sequencing was naive CD8+ T cells sorted from blood. The CDR3 here is CASRSTSGPYEQYF. DNA of the CDR3: TGTGCCAGCAGATCGACTAGCGGTCCCTACGAGCAGTACTTC.